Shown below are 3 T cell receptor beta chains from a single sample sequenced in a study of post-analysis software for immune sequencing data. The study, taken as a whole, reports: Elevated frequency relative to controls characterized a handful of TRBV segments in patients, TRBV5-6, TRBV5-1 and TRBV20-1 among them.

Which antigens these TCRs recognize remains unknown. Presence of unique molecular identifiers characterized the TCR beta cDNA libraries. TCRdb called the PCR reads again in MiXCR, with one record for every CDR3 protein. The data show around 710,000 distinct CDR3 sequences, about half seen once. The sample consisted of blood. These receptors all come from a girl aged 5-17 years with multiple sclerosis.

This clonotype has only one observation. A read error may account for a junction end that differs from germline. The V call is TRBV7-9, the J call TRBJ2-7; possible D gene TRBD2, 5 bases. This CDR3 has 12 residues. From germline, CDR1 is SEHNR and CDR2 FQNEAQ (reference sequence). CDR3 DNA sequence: TGTGCCAGCAGCCCTAGCTCCCACGAGCAGTACTTC. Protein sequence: CASSPSSHEQYF.

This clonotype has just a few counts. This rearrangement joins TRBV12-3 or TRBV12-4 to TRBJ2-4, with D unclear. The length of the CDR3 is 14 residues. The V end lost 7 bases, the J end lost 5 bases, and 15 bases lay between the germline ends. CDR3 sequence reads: CASTHRAGENIQYF. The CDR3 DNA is TGTGCCAGCACTCATCGGGCTGGGGAAAACATTCAGTACTTC.

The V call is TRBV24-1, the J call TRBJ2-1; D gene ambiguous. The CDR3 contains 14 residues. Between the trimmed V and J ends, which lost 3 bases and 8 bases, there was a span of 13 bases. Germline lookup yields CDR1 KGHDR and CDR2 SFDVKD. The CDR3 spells CATSDVRLSDEQFF. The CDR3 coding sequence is TGTGCCACCAGTGATGTCCGTCTCTCGGATGAGCAGTTCTTC.